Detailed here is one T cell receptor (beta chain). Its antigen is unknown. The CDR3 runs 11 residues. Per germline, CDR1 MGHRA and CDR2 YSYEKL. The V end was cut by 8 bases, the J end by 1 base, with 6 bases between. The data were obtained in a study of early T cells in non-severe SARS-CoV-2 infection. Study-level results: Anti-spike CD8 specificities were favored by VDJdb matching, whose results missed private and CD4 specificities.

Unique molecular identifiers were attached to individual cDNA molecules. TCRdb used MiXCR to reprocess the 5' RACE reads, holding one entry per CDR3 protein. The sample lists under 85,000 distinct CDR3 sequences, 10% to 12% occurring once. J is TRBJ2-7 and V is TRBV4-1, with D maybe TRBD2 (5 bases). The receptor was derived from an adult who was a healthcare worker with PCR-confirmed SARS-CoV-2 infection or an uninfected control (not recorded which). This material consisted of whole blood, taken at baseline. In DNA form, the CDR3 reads TGCGCCAGCCGGGGTTCCTACGAGCAGTACTTC. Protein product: CASRGSYEQYF.